This TCR beta chain emerged from a study of blood T cells in healthy people across ages. CDR1 DFQATT and CDR2 SNEGSKA come from the germline V gene (reference sequence). The V end was cut by 3 bases, the J end by 6 bases, with 14 bases between. This CDR3 has 14 amino acids. A sample-barcoded 5' primer and a J-beta primer mix were used in a second PCR of about 7 to 11 cycles. TCRdb re-called the 5' RACE reads through MiXCR, storing one row per CDR3 protein. Of 1.5 million to 2 million distinct CDR3 sequences in the sample, less than 50% were seen once. The specimen sequenced was blood. V gene TRBV20-1 combines with J gene TRBJ1-4, with a weak D call TRBD1 (6 bases). This sequence was found in a woman between 40 and 50 years old in good health. The CDR3 bases are TGCAGTGCTAGGTCCGGGACACTAGATGAAAAACTGTTTTTT. Amino acid sequence: CSARSGTLDEKLFF.